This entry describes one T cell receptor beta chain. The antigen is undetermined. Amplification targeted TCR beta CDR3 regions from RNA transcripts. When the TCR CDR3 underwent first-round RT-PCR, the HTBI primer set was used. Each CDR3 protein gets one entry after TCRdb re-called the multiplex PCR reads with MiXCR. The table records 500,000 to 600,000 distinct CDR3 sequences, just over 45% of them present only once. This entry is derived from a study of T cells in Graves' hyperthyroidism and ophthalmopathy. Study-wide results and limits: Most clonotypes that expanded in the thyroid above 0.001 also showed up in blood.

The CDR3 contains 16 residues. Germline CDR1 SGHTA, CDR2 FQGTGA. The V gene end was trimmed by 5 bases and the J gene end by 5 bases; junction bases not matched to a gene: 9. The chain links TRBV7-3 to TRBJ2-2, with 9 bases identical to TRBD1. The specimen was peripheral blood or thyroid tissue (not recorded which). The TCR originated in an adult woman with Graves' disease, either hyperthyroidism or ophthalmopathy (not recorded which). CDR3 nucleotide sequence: TGTGCCAGCAGCAGCTACCGGGACAGGGTAACCGGGGAGCTGTTTTTT. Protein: CASSSYRDRVTGELFF.